The 13 T cell receptor beta chains below come from one sample, sequenced in a study of shared clonotypes between healthy human individuals. In the naive CD8 group, cells lacked CD45RO and were positively selected for CCR7, so terminally differentiated effector memory CD45RA+ cells were left out. TCRdb keeps only in-frame clones here, not all; method: immunoSEQ multiplex PCR. The sample has about 2 million clones, roughly 95% seen once; the top ten hold 0.9% to 1.3%. Source material: naive CD8+ T cells sorted from blood. Source of these receptors: a man aged 18 to 30 in good health.

This rearrangement joins TRBV4-3 to TRBJ1-5, with D tentatively TRBD1 (5 bases). V was trimmed by 0 bases and J by 7 bases, leaving 10 bases between them. The germline gives CDR1 LGHNA, CDR2 YSLEER. The CDR3 loop spans 14 amino acids. The CDR3 coding sequence is TGCGCCAGCAGCCAAGATTGGGGGGAGCAGCCCCAGCATTTT. This codes for CASSQDWGEQPQHF.

Remarks on this clone: With a much larger clone just one base away, this may be a read error. The chain is built from TRBV29-1 and TRBJ2-1; the match to TRBD2 covers 8 bases. Germline-derived CDR1 and CDR2 are SQVTM and ANQGSEA. The CDR3 contains 14 residues. The CDR3 DNA reads TGCGGCGTTGGTACCGGGAGGGCCGTCAATGAGCAGTTCTTC. Amino acid sequence: CGVGTGRAVNEQFF.

The CDR3 DNA sequence: TGTGCCAGCAGCTTAGGATTTGGGACCGACGTCTACGAGCAGTACTTC. It encodes CASSLGFGTDVYEQYF. The chain links TRBV7-9 to TRBJ2-7; D may match TRBD1 or TRBD2 (5 bases each). Per the germline V gene, CDR1 is SEHNR and CDR2 is FQNEAQ (reference sequence). Trimming shortened V by 1 base and J by 3 bases, and 16 bases separated the two germline ends. The CDR3 consists of 16 residues.

CDR3 DNA sequence: TGTGCCAGCAGCACAAGCGGGGGGGCAGATACGCAGTATTTT. Protein product: CASSTSGGADTQYF. This rearrangement joins TRBV9 to TRBJ2-3; 10 positions agree with TRBD2. V lost 4 bases and J lost 4; bases outside the gene matches: 3. In germline, CDR1 is SGDLS, CDR2 YYNGEE. The CDR3 covers 14 residues. Together with reference TRBV9 and TRBJ2-3, the CDR3 gives the full variable domain: DSGVTQTPKHLITATGQRVTLRCSPRSGDLSVYWYQQSLDQGLQFLIQYYNGEERAKGNILERFSAQQFPDLHSELNLSSLELGDSALYFCASSTSGGADTQYFGPGTRLTVL.

The chain joins TRBV27 to TRBJ2-1; tentative D call: TRBD1 (5 bases). CDR3 length equals 13 residues. Trimming took 1 base from V and 8 from J, leaving 9 bases between them. Germline values: CDR1 MNHEY, CDR2 SMNVEV (reference sequence). CDR3 loop: CASSLWPRDEQFF. DNA of the CDR3: TGTGCCAGCAGTTTATGGCCCAGGGATGAGCAGTTCTTC.

The rearrangement uses TRBV2 and TRBJ2-3; D is possibly TRBD1 or TRBD2 (6 bases each). This CDR3 has 17 amino acids. Trimming cost V 4 bases and J 1 base, with 18 bases left between them. Germline loops: CDR1 SNHLY, CDR2 FYNNEI. As DNA, the CDR3 is TGTGCCAGCAGTGTGACCGAAGAGGGGGAGGGCACAGATACGCAGTATTTT. It is translated as CASSVTEEGEGTDTQYF.

This chain connects TRBV6-1 to TRBJ2-1; possible D gene TRBD1, 6 bases. V was pared by 7 bases and J by 4 bases, with 8 bases between. The CDR3 is made up of 12 amino acids. Germline V gives CDR1 MNHNS, CDR2 SASEGT. The CDR3: CASTRGYNEQFF. The CDR3 DNA sequence: TGTGCCAGCACCAGGGGTTACAATGAGCAGTTCTTC.

This clone was observed once. This chain links TRBV28 with TRBJ1-1, with D possibly TRBD1 on 6 matching bases. V lost 8 bases to trimming and J lost 1 base, with 11 bases between them. The germline V gene encodes CDR1 MDHEN and CDR2 SYDVKM. This CDR3 is built from 13 residues. CDR3 nucleotides: TGTGCCAGCCGCATGACAGGGAACACTGAAGCTTTCTTT. It yields the protein CASRMTGNTEAFF.

The count of this clone is one. V and J are TRBV10-3 and TRBJ1-1, with 7 bases matching TRBD1. Germline assignment: CDR1 ENHRY and CDR2 SYGVKD. The CDR3 extends over 13 amino acids. J gave up 4 bases and V 6 bases, and 5 bases lay outside the gene matches. DNA of the CDR3: TGTGCCATCAGGAGGGGGCAGAGCACTGAAGCTTTCTTT. Protein sequence: CAIRRGQSTEAFF.

This CDR3 is CASSPTGRLYEQYF. As DNA, the CDR3 is TGTGCCAGCAGCCCTACAGGGCGACTCTACGAGCAGTACTTC. This chain uses TRBV28 with TRBJ2-7; TRBD1 is a possible D gene (6 bases). The CDR3 is 14 residues long. Germline V gives CDR1 MDHEN, CDR2 SYDVKM. V gave up 6 bases and J gave up 3 bases, with 15 bases separating them.

The J gene is TRBJ2-1, the V gene TRBV4-1; 9 nucleotides match TRBD2. The germline CDR1 and CDR2 sequences are MGHRA and YSYEKL. This CDR3 comprises 17 residues. With 0 bases clipped from V and 5 bases from J, the junction kept 8 bases outside the gene matches. DNA of the CDR3: TGCGCCAGCAGCCAAGATAGGTGGGCTAGCGGGAACAATGAGCAGTTCTTC. It specifies CASSQDRWASGNNEQFF.

The gene calls are TRBV29-1 and TRBJ1-1; weak D call: TRBD1 (5 bases). V was pared by 7 bases and J by 3 bases, with 12 bases between. The length of the CDR3 is 12 residues. From germline, CDR1 is SQVTM and CDR2 ANQGSEA. This CDR3 reads CSARDGYTEAFF. CDR3 nucleotide sequence: TGCAGCGCCCGGGACGGGTACACTGAAGCTTTCTTT.

DNA for the CDR3: TGTGCCAGCAGCTTCGAGGGCTCTGGGGCCAACGTCCTGACTTTC. Amino acids: CASSFEGSGANVLTF. V is TRBV11-2 and J is TRBJ2-6; maybe TRBD2 (5 bases). Trimming took off 3 bases at V and 0 bases at J, with 6 bases between the two ends. The germline gives CDR1 SGHAT, CDR2 FQNNGV. The CDR3 length is 15 residues.